The 7 T cell receptor beta chains listed next were all sequenced from one sample in a study of CD8 T cells in Susac syndrome (dated by TCRdb to the late 2010s). Library generation was performed with the immunoSEQ multiplex PCR assay. RNA was extracted with the RNeasy kit and about 0.5 to 1 ug was reverse transcribed using random hexamers. TCRdb ran its own pipeline on the public reads, namely fastp trimming at Q25 and MiXCR clone calling, and kept in-frame beta chains. Rows are combined by CDR3 protein, so each entry shows the most common genes and DNA. This sample holds about 85,000 distinct CDR3 sequences; around 95% were observed only once. The ten largest clones take up approximately 0.47% of the sample. The sequenced material came from CD8+ T cells from PBMCs. The source is a human donor with Susac syndrome.

This chain links TRBV4-1 with TRBJ1-1; TRBD1 agrees at 7 bases. The CDR3 is 16 residues long. Germline trimming cut 1 base from V and 0 bases from J; bases unmatched to any gene: 5. Germline V lookup: CDR1 MGHRA, CDR2 YSYEKL. CDR3 residues: CASSQGTGYMNTEAFF. The CDR3 nucleotides read TGCGCCAGCAGCCAAGGGACAGGCTACATGAACACTGAAGCTTTCTTT.

The chain is built from TRBV5-1 and TRBJ1-1; perhaps TRBD1 as D (6 bases). Germline V gene data show CDR1 as SGHRS and CDR2 as YFSETQ. The germline V and J ends were trimmed by 0 bases and 4 bases, with 10 bases remaining between them. This CDR3 region has 14 residues. CDR3 amino acids: CASSLDRAGTEAFF. The CDR3 nucleotides read TGCGCCAGCAGCTTGGACAGGGCCGGCACTGAAGCTTTCTTT.

V usage is TRBV9 and J usage is TRBJ1-2, with TRBD1 as a possible D gene (5 bases). The V gene lost 0 bases and the J gene lost 4 bases, with 13 bases spanning the gap. Germline values: CDR1 SGDLS, CDR2 YYNGEE. The CDR3 has 15 amino acids. This CDR3 reads CASSVGQGRGYGYTF. As DNA, the CDR3 is TGTGCCAGCAGCGTAGGGCAGGGCAGAGGCTATGGCTACACCTTC.

The chain links TRBV4-3 to TRBJ1-2, with 11 bases that match TRBD1. There are 14 residues in the CDR3. J lost 8 bases, V lost 4 bases, and 6 bases had no gene match. Germline V gene lookup returns CDR1 LGHNA and CDR2 YSLEER. The CDR3 region has the DNA TGCGCCAGCAGCCCAGGACAGGGGGCGCAGGGCTACACCTTC. Translated, it gives CASSPGQGAQGYTF.

The J gene is TRBJ1-2, the V gene TRBV15, with D possibly being TRBD1 (5 bases). The V gene lost 0 bases and the J gene lost 8 bases, with 19 bases spanning the gap. Germline V gives CDR1 LNHNV, CDR2 YYDKDF (reference sequence). The CDR3 consists of 16 residues. The CDR3 DNA reads as TGTGCCACCAGCAGAGATAGGGACCCTCACCCTGTCGGCTACACCTTC. As protein: CATSRDRDPHPVGYTF.

The CDR3 sequence: CATSRGTGTGGGELFF. The DNA for the CDR3 is TGTGCCACCAGCAGAGGGACCGGGACAGGGGGCGGGGAGCTGTTTTTT. This chain joins TRBV15 and TRBJ2-2, with 11 bases fitting TRBD1. V shed 1 base and J 7 bases; nucleotides not matched to a gene: 5. There are 16 residues in the CDR3. From germline, CDR1 is LNHNV and CDR2 YYDKDF (reference sequence).

This clonotype was counted between two and nine times. The chain carries TRBV5-1 and TRBJ2-3; unclear D gene. The germline gives CDR1 SGHRS, CDR2 YFSETQ. V shed 0 bases and J shed 2 bases, with 7 bases lying between them. The CDR3 consists of 14 residues. The CDR3 reads CASSLGGDTDTQYF. The CDR3 bases are TGCGCCAGCAGCTTGGGTGGAGACACAGATACGCAGTATTTT.